This T cell receptor (beta chain) was sequenced during a study of blood T cell repertoires in COVID-19. Study-level background: Acute and convalescent COVID-19 samples came from the United States, Italy and Spain. The analysed material was cDNA or gDNA that came from T cells, B-cell-depleted T cells, or PBMCs.

In the authors' workflow: Counts of nucleated cells, estimated from reference gene primer amplification, were obtained. Only in-frame clones appear in the TCRdb table, and some are missing; sequencing was by immunoSEQ multiplex PCR. V, J and clone size are those of that table, while D and trimming were read from the DNA. In the table there are about 300,000 clones, about 89% of which are singletons. The length of the CDR3 is 14 residues. The V and J ends lost 0 bases and 7 bases respectively, with 10 bases between them. Germline V lookup: CDR1 LNHNV, CDR2 YYDKDF (reference sequence). This chain connects TRBV15 to TRBJ1-3; the D is unclear. This TCR was recovered from a woman aged 40 to 49 who had recovered from COVID-19. What was sequenced was peripheral blood. The CDR3 sequence is CATSRDRTKNTIYF. As DNA, the CDR3 is TGTGCCACCAGCAGAGACAGGACTAAGAACACCATATATTTT.